Included here is one TCR beta chain sequence, with context. The clone's antigen remains unknown. No much larger clonotype is one base removed from it; base qualities were not supplied. The sample belongs to a study of T cell repertoires in cytomegalovirus infection (dated by TCRdb to the late 2010s). The study in broad terms: The peptide stimulations were aimed at well-studied HLA-B-restricted epitopes as well as recently identified HLA-C-restricted CMV epitopes, whose presentation resists viral immunomodulation. Because public TCR beta signatures pointed to carriage of CMV infection together with the matching HLA type, the HLA type of each donor mattered for the analysis. Paper-wide results and their limitations: Carriers of CMV infection plus the relevant HLA type were discriminated by the cumulative frequency of public TCR beta family members in the study cohort and in an independent approximately 350-donor cohort. In the ex vivo response, HLA-C-restricted CMV-specific TCR beta clonotypes were dominant, and in two of eight donors the single most frequent clonotype came from this HLA-C-restricted group.

The sample's treatment or condition, from its label and the paper: in vitro stimulation with specific CMV peptide epitopes to enrich CMV-specific T cells. V loses 6 bases of germline sequence and J loses 4 bases, and the interval between the two ends is 18 bases. The CDR3 holds 15 amino acids from the cysteine to the phenylalanine. Left in the record is the CDR3 DNA by itself, 45 bases read in frame from the first base. Per the germline V gene, MGHRA is the CDR1 and YSYEKL is the CDR2. Sequencing instrument: Illumina HiSeq 1500. TCRdb ran its own pipeline on the public reads, namely fastp trimming at Q25 and MiXCR clone calling, and kept in-frame beta chains. Identical CDR3 protein sequences are pooled into one entry, listed with their most common genes and DNA. Within this sample are 900,000 to 950,000 distinct CDR3 sequences, with roughly 31% of them counted one time only. Around an eighth of the sample comes from the top ten.

Recombination connected TRBV4-1 to TRBJ1-2, with the D gene not clear enough to name. The sequences come from cultured CD8+ T cells from PBMCs, collected from culture after CMV antigen stimulation. The sequence was obtained from a human donor in good health (CMV status not recorded). Some clones in this sample may be carry-over from other donors' samples. The CDR3 region: CASSGGIKGFYGYTF. The DNA sequence is given as TGCGCCAGCAGTGGAGGTATAAAAGGATTCTATGGCTACACCTTC.